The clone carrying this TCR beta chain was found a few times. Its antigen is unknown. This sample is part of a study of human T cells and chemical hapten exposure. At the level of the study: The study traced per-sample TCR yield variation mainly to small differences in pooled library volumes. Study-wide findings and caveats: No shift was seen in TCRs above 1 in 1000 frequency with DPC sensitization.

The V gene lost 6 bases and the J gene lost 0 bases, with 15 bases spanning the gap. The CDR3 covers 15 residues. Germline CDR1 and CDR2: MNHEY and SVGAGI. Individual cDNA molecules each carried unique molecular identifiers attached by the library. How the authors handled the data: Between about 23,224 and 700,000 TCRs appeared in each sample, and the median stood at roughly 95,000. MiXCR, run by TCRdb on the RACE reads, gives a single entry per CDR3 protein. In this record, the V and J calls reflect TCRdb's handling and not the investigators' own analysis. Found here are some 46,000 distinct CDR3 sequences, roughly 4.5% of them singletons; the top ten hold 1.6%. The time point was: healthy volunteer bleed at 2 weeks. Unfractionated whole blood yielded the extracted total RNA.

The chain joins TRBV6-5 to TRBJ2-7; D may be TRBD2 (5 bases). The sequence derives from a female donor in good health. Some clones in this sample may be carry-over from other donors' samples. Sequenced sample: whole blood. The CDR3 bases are TGTGCCAGCAGCATTGGTCGAGGAGGCTCCTACGAGCAGTACTTC. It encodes CASSIGRGGSYEQYF.